The 21 T cell receptor beta chains in this list originate from one sample, sequenced in a study of blood T cell repertoires in COVID-19. Repertoires were generated with immunoSEQ multiplex PCR, while TCRdb's copy carries only in-frame clones and drops some. Among over 200,000 clones listed, around 86% were seen once. The sample was peripheral blood. The receptors stem from a man aged 25 to 45 who had recovered from COVID-19.

The gene calls are TRBV2 and TRBJ1-4; possibly TRBD1 for D (6 bases). CDR1 is SNHLY and CDR2 is FYNNEI in the germline V gene. This CDR3 comprises 16 residues. V lost 7 bases, J lost 4 bases, and 19 bases lay in between. The CDR3: CASNTGQWDGNEKLFF. The CDR3 DNA is TGTGCCAGCAATACAGGACAGTGGGATGGTAATGAAAAACTGTTTTTT.

The chain couples TRBV11-3 to TRBJ1-5, with 7 bases fitting TRBD1. Per germline, CDR1 SGHNT and CDR2 YENEEA. The V and J ends lost 0 bases and 4 bases, in that order; junction bases with no gene match: 12. This CDR3 comprises 18 residues. CDR3 residues: CASSLDSIDRARNQPQHF. The CDR3 DNA sequence: TGTGCCAGCAGCTTAGACAGTATAGACAGGGCACGAAATCAGCCCCAGCATTTT.

The V gene is TRBV4-1, the J gene TRBJ2-3; 10 bases align to TRBD2. V shed 0 bases, J shed 5 bases, and the junction held 8 bases outside the gene matches. The germline V gene has CDR1 MGHRA and CDR2 YSYEKL. The CDR3 extends over 17 amino acids. For the CDR3, the DNA is TGCGCCAGCAGCCAAGAGCAGCTAGCGGGGGTCCTAGATACGCAGTATTTT. It codes for CASSQEQLAGVLDTQYF.

This clone was observed once. The rearrangement joins TRBV6-2 or TRBV6-3 to TRBJ1-2; D ambiguous. Trimming removed 2 bases at V and 6 bases at J, with 7 bases between. From germline, CDR1 is MNHEY and CDR2 SVGEGT. The CDR3 has 12 amino acids. The CDR3 nucleotides read TGTGCCAGCAGTTACCCTACAGATGGCTACACCTTC. It specifies CASSYPTDGYTF.

V and J are TRBV30 and TRBJ2-5; D is possibly TRBD2 (6 bases). This CDR3 is 13 amino acids long. The germline V gene encodes CDR1 GTSNPN and CDR2 SVGIG (reference sequence). V lost 2 bases to trimming and J lost 3 bases, with 10 bases between them. This chain's CDR3 is CAWSRTNEETQYF. The CDR3, as DNA: TGTGCCTGGAGTCGGACTAACGAAGAGACCCAGTACTTC.

This clone was seen just once. The chain links TRBV11-3 to TRBJ2-7, with D uncertain. CDR3 length: 13 amino acids. V was trimmed by 5 bases and J by 0 bases, leaving 8 bases between them. The germline CDR1 and CDR2 sequences are SGHNT and YENEEA. CDR3: CASSRESSYEQYF. In DNA, the CDR3 is TGTGCCAGCAGCCGTGAGAGCTCCTACGAGCAGTACTTC.

This chain connects TRBV6-5 to TRBJ2-5, with 7 bases fitting TRBD1. After removal of 5 bases from V and 5 bases from J, the junction contained 8 bases not matched to a gene. Per germline, CDR1 MNHEY and CDR2 SVGAGI. The CDR3 runs to 14 residues. CDR3 residues: CASSTLSTGETQYF. CDR3 nucleotide sequence: TGTGCCAGCAGTACGCTCTCGACAGGGGAGACCCAGTACTTC.

The chain recombines TRBV7-2 with TRBJ1-2; D is unresolved. CDR1 is SGHTA, CDR2 FQGNSA, per germline. This CDR3 is 13 amino acids long. V was clipped by 7 bases and J by 7 bases, with 16 bases between them. The CDR3 region has the DNA TGTGCCAGCACCTCTTGGGGAAGCGGTGGCTACACCTTC. Translating gives CASTSWGSGGYTF.

V gene TRBV19 combines with J gene TRBJ2-5; D is perhaps TRBD2 (5 bases). V was clipped by 7 bases and J by 5 bases, with 17 bases between them. The CDR3 covers 14 residues. The V gene's germline CDR1 is LNHDA and CDR2 SQIVND (reference sequence). The CDR3 is CASKPLVGGETQYF. CDR3 bases: TGTGCCAGTAAACCCTTGGTTGGAGGCGAGACCCAGTACTTC.

CDR3 nucleotide sequence: TGTGCCCCGATAAGGAGACTTGTCGAAGAGACCCAGTACTTC. It translates to CAPIRRLVEETQYF. The chain couples TRBV19 to TRBJ2-5, with no clear D. V was trimmed by 11 bases and J by 3 bases, leaving 19 bases between them. CDR3 length equals 14 residues. CDR1 is LNHDA, CDR2 SQIVND, per germline (reference sequence). Drawing the rest from reference TRBV19 and TRBJ2-5, the complete variable domain is DGGITQSPKYLFRKEGQNVTLSCEQNLNHDAMYWYRQDPGQGLRLIYYSQIVNDFQKGDIAEGYSVSREKKESFPLTVTSAQKNPTAFYLCAPIRRLVEETQYFGPGTRLLVL.

The chain combines TRBV5-1 with TRBJ2-2, with TRBD1 matching over 8 bases. Germline V gene lookup returns CDR1 SGHRS and CDR2 YFSETQ. J lost 5 bases, V lost 2 bases, and 5 bases had no gene match. The CDR3 sequence is 15 residues long. The CDR3 DNA reads as TGCGCCAGCAGCTTTGACAGGGGAGATACCGGGGAGCTGTTTTTT. Its protein is CASSFDRGDTGELFF.

The chain is built from TRBV29-1 and TRBJ2-6; 7 positions match TRBD1. The ends lost 6 bases at V and 1 base at J; junction bases unmatched: 9. Germline CDR1 reads SQVTM; CDR2 reads ANQGSEA. This CDR3 has 16 amino acids. As DNA, the CDR3 is TGCAGCGTGACCAAGGACAGGATGTCTGGGGCCAACGTCCTGACTTTC. Its protein product is CSVTKDRMSGANVLTF.

This chain links TRBV24-1 with TRBJ2-1, with unresolved D. This CDR3 contains 15 residues. Trimming left V 3 bases short and J 1 base short, with 9 bases between. CDR1 and CDR2 from the germline V gene are KGHDR and SFDVKD. The CDR3 coding sequence is TGTGCCACCAGTGATGACCAGGTATCCTACAATGAGCAGTTCTTC. It is translated as CATSDDQVSYNEQFF.

This clone was observed a single time. The chain uses TRBV5-1 and TRBJ2-5; 9 bases match TRBD2. V trimming: 2 bases; J trimming: 2 bases; junction bases outside the gene matches: 7. Germline CDR1 and CDR2: SGHRS and YFSETQ. CDR3 length equals 16 residues. CDR3 bases: TGCGCCAGCAGCTTTAGATTAGCGGGAGTTCAAGAGACCCAGTACTTC. As protein: CASSFRLAGVQETQYF.

Notes on this clone: Germline and junction disagree at one end, which may indicate a read error. CDR3: CASSQAPGQGVLRNF. The CDR3 DNA reads as TGTGCCAGCAGCCAAGCGCCCGGACAGGGGGTTTTACGGAACTTC. The rearrangement uses TRBV3-1 (or the pseudogene TRBV3-2) and TRBJ1-2, with 10 bases that match TRBD1. The CDR3 runs to 15 residues. Germline loops: CDR1 LGHDT, CDR2 YNNKEL (reference sequence).

J is TRBJ2-7 and V is TRBV10-1, with D possibly matching TRBD1 (7 bases). The CDR3 is 15 residues long. Germline V gene sequence: CDR1 WNHNN, CDR2 SYGVQD (reference sequence). V shed 2 bases and J shed 2 bases, with 13 bases lying between them. The CDR3 here is CASSEGGTVPYEQYF. DNA for the CDR3: TGCGCCAGCAGTGAGGGCGGGACAGTACCCTACGAGCAGTACTTC.

The chain carries TRBV15 and TRBJ1-3; D may be TRBD1 (5 bases). Per germline, CDR1 LNHNV and CDR2 YYDKDF (reference sequence). This CDR3 is built from 16 residues. With 1 base removed from V and 5 bases from J, the gap between germline ends came to 15 bases. CDR3 nucleotide sequence: TGTGCCACCAGCAGAGTCTCGACAGTGGGCAGAAACACCATATATTTT. Residues: CATSRVSTVGRNTIYF.

This clone was counted only a few times. The J gene is TRBJ2-7, the V gene TRBV5-1; 8 bases fit TRBD1. The V gene's germline CDR1 is SGHRS and CDR2 YFSETQ. Unmatched junction bases numbered 11, after V lost 2 bases and J lost 7 bases. The CDR3 runs 15 residues. This chain's CDR3 is CASSLAPGQAREQYF. DNA for the CDR3: TGCGCCAGCAGCTTAGCTCCGGGACAGGCGCGAGAGCAGTACTTC.

The rearrangement uses TRBV6-4 and TRBJ2-6, with D tentatively TRBD1 (6 bases). Trimming removed 4 bases from V and 0 bases from J, with 7 bases in between. This CDR3 is built from 15 residues. Germline V gene sequence: CDR1 MRHNA, CDR2 SNTAGT. CDR3 sequence: CASSADSSGANVLTF. CDR3 DNA sequence: TGTGCCAGCAGTGCGGACAGCTCTGGGGCCAACGTCCTGACTTTC.

The chain is built from TRBV19 and TRBJ2-7, with D uncertain. V lost 5 bases, J lost 1 base, and 12 bases lay in between. In germline, CDR1 is LNHDA, CDR2 SQIVND (reference sequence). CDR3 length equals 14 residues. As DNA, the CDR3 is TGTGCCAGTAGTGTGTCCGGGTCTTCCTACGAGCAGTACTTC. Protein sequence: CASSVSGSSYEQYF. Together with reference TRBV19 and TRBJ2-7, the CDR3 gives the full variable domain: DGGITQSPKYLFRKEGQNVTLSCEQNLNHDAMYWYRQDPGQGLRLIYYSQIVNDFQKGDIAEGYSVSREKKESFPLTVTSAQKNPTAFYLCASSVSGSSYEQYFGPGTRLTVT.

This clone was found once. The chain carries TRBV4-2 and TRBJ1-2; maybe TRBD1 (5 bases). V lost 0 bases, J lost 0 bases, and 14 bases lay in between. The CDR3 totals 17 residues. Germline-derived CDR1 and CDR2 are LGHNA and YNFKEQ. CDR3 nucleotides: TGTGCCAGCAGCCAAGATCCCCGAGCAGGGTCTAACTATGGCTACACCTTC. Residues: CASSQDPRAGSNYGYTF.